These T cell receptor beta chains were read from a single sample in a study of OX40 agonist ivuxolimab in advanced cancers. TCRdb's table, derived via immunoSEQ multiplex PCR, lists solely in-frame clones and lacks some. The repertoire holds fewer than 60,000 clones, with roughly 80% as singletons. Sequenced material: CD4+ or CD8+ T cells sorted from blood, taken in a trial of the OX40 agonist ivuxolimab. These receptor sequences come from an adult with an advanced solid tumor such as melanoma, head and neck, liver or kidney cancer. Each CDR3 is given with its conserved first and last residue. The D gene is left open where the match is weak. Rows give clone size only sometimes, using once, few, many, or a class for an expanded clone.

v_call	cdr3_length	j_call	clone_size	d_call	cdr3_nt	cdr3_aa
TRBV5-1	14	TRBJ1-2	.	TRBD1	TGCGCCAGCAGCGAGCCGGGACAGGACTATGGCTACACCTTC	CASSEPGQDYGYTF
TRBV19	13	TRBJ1-2	.	.	TGTGCCAGTAGTATATCAGGGGTGAAAGGCTACACCTTC	CASSISGVKGYTF
TRBV7-8	17	TRBJ2-7	.	TRBD1	TGTGCCAGCAGCTCAGTGGGGCCACGAAGGGGGCCGCAAGAGCAGTACTTC	CASSSVGPRRGPQEQYF
TRBV5-1	15	TRBJ2-1	.	TRBD1	TGCGCCAGCAGCACCCGGACAGGGGCCCCAAATGAGCAGTTCTTC	CASSTRTGAPNEQFF
TRBV9	14	TRBJ1-5	.	.	TGTGCCAGCAGCGTAGAAGGGAGAGGTCAGCCCCAGCATTTT	CASSVEGRGQPQHF
TRBV11-2	11	TRBJ2-7	medium-sized	.	TGTGCCAGCAGCCAGGTCATCGAGCAGTACTTC	CASSQVIEQYF
TRBV2	14	TRBJ2-5	.	.	TGTGCCAGCAGCGAGCAGGGACCCCAAGAGACCCAGTACTTC	CASSEQGPQETQYF
TRBV10-3	13	TRBJ2-7	.	.	TGTGCCATCAGTGAGTCACTATCGAACGAGCAGTACTTC	CAISESLSNEQYF
TRBV14	17	TRBJ2-7	.	.	TGTGCCAGCAGCCAATTCGTAGTGATTAGGGGGTCCGACGAGCAGTACTTC	CASSQFVVIRGSDEQYF
TRBV7-9	18	TRBJ1-6	.	.	TGTGCCAGCAGCTTAGCGGTAGCTGAGGGTTACGATAATTCACCCCTCCACTTT	CASSLAVAEGYDNSPLHF
TRBV2	15	TRBJ1-1	.	.	TGTGCCAGCATCCGGAGCGATACCCTGAACACTGAAGCTTTCTTT	CASIRSDTLNTEAFF
TRBV2	13	TRBJ1-1	.	.	TGTGCCAGCAACCCCCATCAAGACGCTGAAGCTTTCTTT	CASNPHQDAEAFF
TRBV5-6	17	TRBJ1-1	.	.	TGTGCCAGCAGCATCCCCCCGGGGAGGGGGAACTACACTGAAGCTTTCTTT	CASSIPPGRGNYTEAFF
TRBV2	13	TRBJ2-5	.	TRBD1	TGTGCCAGCAGTGGACAGGGTTGGGAGACCCAGTACTTC	CASSGQGWETQYF
TRBV9	17	TRBJ2-7	.	.	TGTGCCAGCAGCGTCCCCTTAGGAGGGGGTAACTCCTACGAGCAGTACTTC	CASSVPLGGGNSYEQYF
TRBV5-4	19	TRBJ1-2	few	TRBD1	TGTGCCAGCAGGTCGGGACAGGCCTTTTTCACTCGGGGTAGTGGTGGCTACACCTTC	CASRSGQAFFTRGSGGYTF
TRBV7-9	13	TRBJ2-5	.	TRBD2	TGTGCCAGCAGCCGAGGGACTACAGAGACCCAGTACTTC	CASSRGTTETQYF